The rows below give T cell receptor beta chains drawn from one sample of a study of OX40 agonist ivuxolimab in advanced cancers. The data were produced by immunoSEQ multiplex PCR, yet TCRdb's version contains in-frame clones alone and is incomplete. This sample yields 85,000 to 130,000 clones, of which approximately 90% are seen a single time; more than 0.4% belongs to the top ten. Sequenced material: CD4+ or CD8+ T cells sorted from blood, taken in a trial of the OX40 agonist ivuxolimab. These receptors originate from an adult with an advanced solid tumor such as melanoma, head and neck, liver or kidney cancer. Both conserved end residues are part of each CDR3. A D gene is named only where the DNA matches it firmly. For some rows the clone size is stated as once, few or many, or as a class when expanded; others skip it.

.,TRBV30,TRBJ1-3,.,TGTGCCTGGAGTGCCCCAATCGGGGGCCTGAGCTCTGGAAACACCATATATTTT,CAWSAPIGGLSSGNTIYF
TRBD1,TRBV7-6,TRBJ2-5,.,TGTGCCAGCAGCTTAGTGGGCGGACAGGGGCTAGAGACCCAGTACTTC,CASSLVGGQGLETQYF
TRBD2,TRBV28,TRBJ2-3,few,TGTGCCAGCAGTCCTCCGCCGGAGGGGAGGGTCCCACCGGCAGATACGCAGTATTTT,CASSPPPEGRVPPADTQYF
TRBD2,TRBV5-4,TRBJ2-1,.,TGTGCCAGCACTCACGGGGGGGAGTCCTACAATGAGCAGTTCTTC,CASTHGGESYNEQFF
TRBD1,TRBV29-1,TRBJ1-1,.,TGCAGCCTCACCAGGGGGGGCGTGAACACTGAAGCTTTCTTT,CSLTRGGVNTEAFF
.,TRBV15,TRBJ1-1,.,TGTGCCACCAGCAGAGATGGGTGGTACACTGAAGCTTTCTTT,CATSRDGWYTEAFF
TRBD1,TRBV2,TRBJ2-7,.,TGTGCCAGCAGTGTTGAGGGACAGGGAGTCTTC,CASSVEGQGVF
.,TRBV19,TRBJ1-2,.,TGTGCCAGTAGTATCGTTTCGGTAAACTATGGCTACACCTTC,CASSIVSVNYGYTF
.,TRBV5-4,TRBJ2-7,once,TGTGCCAGCAGCTTGGGGGCGGGACAGTTCAACGAGCAGTACTTC,CASSLGAGQFNEQYF
TRBD1,TRBV6-1,TRBJ1-2,once,TGTGCCAGCAGTTCTGGTGGGGCAGGGGGCTATGGCTACACCTTC,CASSSGGAGGYGYTF
TRBD1,TRBV7-2,TRBJ2-7,.,TGTGCCAGCAGCGACCAGGCAAGGACAGGGCACTACGAGCAGTACTTC,CASSDQARTGHYEQYF
TRBD1,TRBV7-9,TRBJ1-5,.,TGTGCCAGCAGCCCGGCGGACAGGGGTGGGAATCAGCCCCAGCATTTT,CASSPADRGGNQPQHF
TRBD1,TRBV6-5,TRBJ2-2,.,TGTGCCAGCAGTCGACAGGGGGCGACCGGGGAGCTGTTTTTT,CASSRQGATGELFF
TRBD2,TRBV2,TRBJ2-1,.,TGTGCCAGCAGGGTTACTAGCGGGGGGGCTGGTGAGCAGTTCTTC,CASRVTSGGAGEQFF
TRBD1,TRBV7-2,TRBJ2-7,.,TGTGCCAGCAGCTTAGCCGGGACAGGGGGCGAGCAGTACTTC,CASSLAGTGGEQYF
TRBD1,TRBV5-1,TRBJ1-6,few,TGCGCCAGCAGCTTGGAGAGACAGGGGAATTCACCCCTCCACTTT,CASSLERQGNSPLHF
TRBD1,TRBV7-2,TRBJ1-2,once,TGTGCCAGCAGCCCACCGACAGGGTCGAGTGGCTACACCTTC,CASSPPTGSSGYTF
TRBD2,TRBV11-1,TRBJ2-1,.,TGTGCCAGCAGCTCTAGCGGGGGGTACAATGAGCAGTTCTTC,CASSSSGGYNEQFF
TRBD2,TRBV14,TRBJ2-5,.,TGTGCCAGCAGCCAACGGCGGGGGGGCCCCGAGACCCAGTACTTC,CASSQRRGGPETQYF
.,TRBV7-9,TRBJ1-5,.,TGTGCCAGCAGCTTAGTTGGTGGGCAGGGCCTCAATCAGCCCCAGCATTTT,CASSLVGGQGLNQPQHF
.,TRBV4-3,TRBJ1-1,.,TGCGCCAGCAGCCAGGAGCAGGGGAACACTGAAGCTTTCTTT,CASSQEQGNTEAFF
.,TRBV4-3,TRBJ2-7,.,TGCGCCAGCAGCCTCGAGGCCGCCGGTTTCGAGCAGTACTTC,CASSLEAAGFEQYF
TRBD2,TRBV7-9,TRBJ2-3,.,TGTGCCAGCAGCAGGACTAGCGGGGGCACAGATACGCAGTATTTT,CASSRTSGGTDTQYF
.,TRBV5-1,TRBJ2-3,.,TGCGCCAGCAGCCCAGGGGGGCACTACCTCTCCTCGGATACGCAGTATTTT,CASSPGGHYLSSDTQYF
.,TRBV6-5,TRBJ2-7,.,TGTGCCAGCAGCCCGGTCGGGGGGCGTCCCTACGAGCAGTACTTC,CASSPVGGRPYEQYF
.,TRBV28,TRBJ1-1,.,TGTGCCAGCAGTTTACGGCCGCTCACTGAAGCTTTCTTT,CASSLRPLTEAFF
TRBD1,TRBV10-1,TRBJ2-7,.,TGCGCCAGCAGTGGGGGACAGGGGAGAAACGAGCAGTACTTC,CASSGGQGRNEQYF
TRBD1,TRBV10-3,TRBJ2-5,.,TGTGCCATCAGTGGCGACAGGGTTTCGGAGACCCAGTACTTC,CAISGDRVSETQYF
TRBD1,TRBV18,TRBJ1-6,.,TGTGCCAGCTCACCACTCCCAGGGGGCACACCCCTCCACTTT,CASSPLPGGTPLHF
.,TRBV5-4,TRBJ1-6,.,TGTGCCAGCTCTAGAAGGGTAATGGATTCACCCCTCCACTTT,CASSRRVMDSPLHF
.,TRBV12-2,TRBJ1-2,.,TGTGCAAGTCGCTTAGTCACAGGCTATGGCTACACCTTC,CASRLVTGYGYTF
TRBD1,TRBV28,TRBJ2-5,.,TGTGCCAGCAGTTCCACGGACAGGCGGGAGACCCAGTACTTC,CASSSTDRRETQYF
.,TRBV2,TRBJ1-2,.,TGTGCCAGCAGAGCCCAAGGGGAGGGCTACACCTTC,CASRAQGEGYTF
TRBD1,TRBV28,TRBJ2-4,.,TGTGCCAGCAGCAAGACAGGGAACAACATTCAGTACTTC,CASSKTGNNIQYF